A selection of T cell receptor beta chains follows, all from one sample in a study of blood T cell repertoires in COVID-19. Produced via immunoSEQ multiplex PCR; TCRdb's table is partial and in-frame only. Of some 390,000 clones listed, around nine tenths are singletons. The sequencing sample was made of peripheral blood. The receptors stem from a woman between 40 and 55 years old with COVID-19, enrolled during active disease. Each CDR3 is given with its conserved first and last residue. A D gene is named only where the DNA matches it firmly. Clone size is shown for a subset of rows, as once, few, many or a class of expanded clone.

TRBJ2-6 | TRBD1 | 17 | . | TRBV6-6 | CASSRTSGGEGANVLTF | TGTGCCAGCAGCCGAACCTCAGGGGGCGAAGGGGCCAACGTCCTGACTTTC
TRBJ1-1 | . | 14 | few | TRBV6-5 | CASSIAGGRTEAFF | TGTGCCAGCAGTATAGCGGGGGGCAGGACTGAAGCTTTCTTT
TRBJ2-7 | . | 18 | once | TRBV7-8 | CASSLVFGVGGEGYEQYF | TGTGCCAGCAGCTTAGTTTTCGGTGTGGGGGGAGAGGGCTACGAGCAGTACTTC
TRBJ1-1 | . | 11 | . | TRBV11-2 | CASNQRQETFF | TGTGCCAGCAACCAGAGACAGGAAACTTTCTTT
TRBJ1-2 | TRBD1 | 13 | . | TRBV27 | CASRLTGVRGYTF | TGTGCCAGCAGACTGACAGGGGTCCGTGGCTACACCTTC
TRBJ1-5 | . | 15 | . | TRBV5-8 | CASSFSGGFNQPQHF | TGTGCCAGCAGCTTTTCAGGAGGATTCAATCAGCCCCAGCATTTT
TRBJ2-6 | TRBD1 | 17 | . | TRBV24-1 | CATSGTDPYSGANVLTF | TGTGCCACCAGCGGGACAGACCCTTACTCTGGGGCCAACGTCCTGACTTTC
TRBJ2-1 | . | 13 | . | TRBV29-1 | CSVVADRINEQFF | TGCAGCGTTGTTGCTGACAGGATCAATGAGCAGTTCTTC
TRBJ1-1 | TRBD1 | 15 | . | TRBV27 | CASSPQGGPNTEAFF | TGTGCCAGCAGTCCCCAGGGGGGACCGAACACTGAAGCTTTCTTT
TRBJ1-1 | . | 14 | . | TRBV5-4 | CASSSGQLNTEAFF | TGTGCCAGCAGCTCGGGACAACTGAACACTGAAGCTTTCTTT
TRBJ1-1 | . | 14 | . | TRBV28 | CASSLGHSPMGAFF | TGTGCCAGCAGTTTGGGACACTCACCCATGGGAGCTTTCTTT
TRBJ1-1 | TRBD1 | 15 | . | TRBV28 | CASSSPEGQGAEAFF | TGTGCCAGCAGTTCCCCCGAGGGACAGGGGGCTGAAGCTTTCTTT
TRBJ1-6 | . | 15 | . | TRBV6-6 | CASSNRDTYNSPLHF | TGTGCCAGCAGTAATCGGGACACTTATAATTCACCCCTCCACTTT
TRBJ1-2 | . | 15 | . | TRBV5-6 | CASRTGSAPNYGYTF | TGTGCCAGCAGGACTGGGTCGGCACCTAACTATGGCTACACCTTC
TRBJ1-1 | TRBD1 | 13 | . | TRBV13 | CASSWTGGTEAFF | TGTGCCAGCAGCTGGACAGGGGGAACTGAAGCTTTCTTT
TRBJ1-2 | . | 13 | . | TRBV4-2 | CASSQTQNYGYTF | TGTGCCAGCAGCCAAACACAGAACTATGGCTACACCTTC
TRBJ2-2 | TRBD2 | 17 | . | TRBV5-4 | CASSLEIAGANTGELFF | TGTGCCAGCAGCTTGGAAATAGCGGGAGCTAACACCGGGGAGCTGTTTTTT
TRBJ1-2 | TRBD1 | 14 | . | TRBV28 | CALRGQGPYYGYTF | TGTGCCCTCCGGGGACAGGGCCCTTACTATGGCTACACCTTC
TRBJ1-1 | TRBD1 | 15 | . | TRBV27 | CASSRGQGLGTEAFF | TGTGCCAGCAGTCGGGGACAGGGGTTAGGCACTGAAGCTTTCTTT
TRBJ2-5 | . | 15 | . | TRBV19 | CASSIVQGRQETQYF | TGTGCCAGTAGTATAGTACAGGGCCGACAAGAGACCCAGTACTTC
TRBJ2-3 | . | 15 | . | TRBV7-2 | CASRTLGGGTDTQYF | TGTGCCAGCAGAACATTAGGGGGGGGCACAGATACGCAGTATTTT
TRBJ1-4 | . | 13 | . | TRBV7-2 | CASSSRAEGKLFF | TGTGCCAGCAGCTCCCGGGCCGAGGGAAAACTGTTTTTT
TRBJ2-6 | TRBD2 | 15 | . | TRBV5-6 | CASSWGGAGANVLTF | TGTGCCAGCAGCTGGGGAGGGGCTGGGGCCAACGTCCTGACTTTC
TRBJ1-1 | TRBD1 | 12 | . | TRBV29-1 | CSAGTGAGEAFF | TGCAGCGCTGGGACAGGGGCGGGTGAAGCTTTCTTT
TRBJ2-2 | . | 14 | . | TRBV19 | CASLEGGWAGELFF | TGTGCCAGCCTAGAGGGCGGCTGGGCCGGGGAGCTGTTTTTT
TRBJ1-4 | TRBD1 | 15 | . | TRBV27 | CATGQGALTNEKLFF | TGTGCCACCGGACAGGGGGCATTAACTAATGAAAAACTGTTTTTT
TRBJ2-3 | TRBD2 | 16 | . | TRBV15 | CATSMPGLAGGGTQYF | TGTGCCACCAGCATGCCGGGACTAGCGGGGGGGGGTACGCAGTATTTT
TRBJ1-3 | TRBD1 | 15 | . | TRBV6-5 | CASRGGQYSGNTIYF | TGTGCCAGCAGAGGGGGCCAATACTCTGGAAACACCATATATTTT
TRBJ1-5 | . | 16 | . | TRBV5-5 | CASSLVPGWRDQPQHF | TGTGCCAGCAGCTTGGTGCCAGGTTGGCGTGATCAGCCCCAGCATTTT
TRBJ1-6 | TRBD1 | 15 | . | TRBV18 | CASSPNRGENSPLHF | TGTGCCAGCTCACCAAACAGGGGAGAGAATTCACCCCTCCACTTT
TRBJ2-1 | TRBD2 | 16 | . | TRBV5-4 | CASSRRTSGRAHEQFF | TGTGCCAGCAGCAGACGGACTAGCGGGAGGGCGCATGAGCAGTTCTTC
TRBJ2-1 | . | 14 | . | TRBV6-2/TRBV6-3 | CASSIGSSYNEQFF | TGTGCCAGCAGTATTGGTAGCTCCTACAATGAGCAGTTCTTC
TRBJ1-2 | TRBD1 | 15 | . | TRBV11-2 | CASRLTGTGLYGYTF | TGTGCCAGCAGGCTAACTGGGACAGGCCTCTATGGCTACACCTTC